The 5 T cell receptor beta chains below all came from one sample that was sequenced in a study of control samples from healthy donors and cancer patients. Method: immunoSEQ multiplex PCR; TCRdb's copy keeps in-frame clones and lacks some. The repertoire holds some 120,000 clones, with approximately 91% as singletons. The specimen sequenced was blood. Receptors were obtained from a woman aged 18-29 years in good health.

This rearrangement joins TRBV12-3 or TRBV12-4 to TRBJ1-1, with D possibly TRBD1 on 6 matching bases. The CDR3 runs 12 residues. Trimming took 6 bases from V and 6 from J, leaving 11 bases between them. The CDR3 DNA follows: TGTGCCAGCAGACAAACAGGGCCTGAAGCTTTCTTT. Translation gives CASRQTGPEAFF.

The J gene is TRBJ1-3, the V gene TRBV19; no clear D gene. Trimming left V 5 bases short and J 0 bases short, with 14 bases between. This CDR3 spans 16 amino acids. Germline V gene sequence: CDR1 LNHDA, CDR2 SQIVND (reference sequence). The CDR3 reads CASSPVRTVSGNTIYF. CDR3 coding DNA: TGTGCCAGTAGTCCGGTAAGGACCGTCTCTGGAAACACCATATATTTT.

The chain is built from TRBV3-1 (or the pseudogene TRBV3-2) and TRBJ1-6; D perhaps matches TRBD1 (5 bases). The CDR3 is made up of 15 amino acids. Trimming removed 0 bases at V and 10 bases at J, with 13 bases between. Germline lookup yields CDR1 LGHDT and CDR2 YNNKEL (reference sequence). CDR3 coding DNA: TGTGCCAGCAGCCAAGACTTTAGGGGATACTCACCCCTCCACTTT. The encoded protein is CASSQDFRGYSPLHF.

This clone was picked up one time. The sample carries other DNA sequences with the same CDR3. The rearrangement links TRBV18 to TRBJ2-3; D perhaps matches TRBD2 (6 bases). This CDR3 has 12 amino acids. Germline CDR1 KGHSH, CDR2 LQKENI. With 3 bases removed from V and 5 bases from J, the gap between germline ends came to 6 bases. The CDR3 loop reads CASSPRGDTQYF. DNA of the CDR3: TGTGCCAGCTCACCGCGGGGAGATACGCAGTATTTT. Combining the CDR3 with reference TRBV18 and TRBJ2-3 gives the whole variable domain NAGVMQNPRHLVRRRGQEARLRCSPMKGHSHVYWYRQLPEEGLKFMVYLQKENIIDESGMPKERFSAEFPKEGPSILRIQQVVRGDSAAYFCASSPRGDTQYFGPGTRLTVL.

The chain couples TRBV19 to TRBJ1-1; D gene uncertain. Trimming took off 6 bases at V and 6 bases at J, with 8 bases between the two ends. CDR3 length: 11 residues. Germline loops: CDR1 LNHDA, CDR2 SQIVND (reference sequence). CDR3 protein: CASRLWAEAFF. The CDR3 DNA reads as TGTGCCAGTAGGTTGTGGGCTGAAGCTTTCTTT.